This T cell receptor beta chain emerged from a study of control samples from healthy donors and cancer patients. Sequencing was performed with immunoSEQ multiplex PCR; in TCRdb, only in-frame clones are kept and a portion is missing. The table lists roughly 73,000 clones, about 80% of them singletons. The germline V gene has CDR1 MNHEY and CDR2 SMNVEV (reference sequence). Trimming cost V 6 bases and J 1 base, with 14 bases left between them. The CDR3 runs to 15 residues. The sequence was obtained from a man over 45 in good health. The sequenced sample consisted of blood. The rearrangement uses TRBV27 and TRBJ2-3; the D gene is possibly TRBD1 (5 bases). The CDR3: CASRTEHVRTDTQYF. CDR3 coding DNA: TGTGCCAGCAGGACAGAGCACGTACGCACAGATACGCAGTATTTT.